The rows below give T cell receptor beta chains drawn from one sample of a study of cytomegalovirus exposure and HLA in healthy donors. Sequenced by immunoSEQ multiplex PCR; TCRdb stores in-frame clones only, minus some. Here the sample spans around 190,000 clones, about 81% being singletons. What was sequenced was PBMCs. The receptors originated from a woman aged 25 to 39 in good health and CMV-seronegative. The CDR3 runs from the conserved cysteine through the conserved F or W.

TRBV5-1 CASSFTRGGEKLFF
TRBV6-1 CASSEWVSGRQHEQYF
TRBV5-4 CASSREGPSTDTQYF
TRBV5-6 CASSLGRGNTIYF
TRBV19 CASSIDLNRASYEQYF
TRBV9 CASSQAGGRDTGELFF
TRBV19 CASRLLTANTGELFF
TRBV18 CASSPGQGSYNEQFF
TRBV30 CAWRTGVANYGYTF
TRBV6-1 CASRQNQVNQPQHF
TRBV6-1 CASSEIGTGRGYTF
TRBV7-3 CASTPGGAGEQFF
TRBV10-3 CAIRLAGDGEQYF
TRBV28 CASSSTGGGTFGTQYF
TRBV7-9 CASSPNGQGAYGYTF
TRBV10-3 CAISGALGTGGNYGYTF
TRBV19 CASSIAVSYEQYF
TRBV28 CASSRRQGNGNTIYF
TRBV7-8 CASSSGADQVEQYF
TRBV5-1 CASSTYLTSGSTDTQYF
TRBV5-1 CASSFHGQGGTGELFF
TRBV5-1 CASSAILTSTRNEQFF
TRBV6-5 CASRKGQHFYEQYF
TRBV5-1 CASSYLLAGYEQYF
TRBV7-9 CASSVKALTGGLYEQYF
TRBV5-1 CASSPGGTDTQYF
TRBV2 CASSEQAGTMNTEAFF